There are a few counts of the clone carrying this T cell receptor beta chain. Its antigen remains unknown. These data originate in a study of blood T cells in healthy people across ages. From germline, CDR1 is SGHAT and CDR2 FQNNGV. This CDR3 has 13 residues. Between the trimmed V and J ends, which lost 7 bases and 1 base, there was a span of 11 bases. Findings of the study overall: Aged donors had fewer naive CD4+ cells and lower diversity than long-lived donors. Per million T cells, TCR beta diversity dropped about linearly as age rose.

Using a J-beta primer mix together with a sample-barcoded 5' primer, a second PCR was run for about 6 to 12 cycles. Every cDNA was tagged by a template-switch adaptor with 12 random nucleotides. In TCRdb, the 5' RACE reads were re-called with MiXCR into one record per CDR3 protein. This sample carries about 1.1 million distinct CDR3 sequences, approximately 38% of them seen once, and the ten largest clones take around 12%. Sequenced material: blood. This clonotype was obtained from a man aged 18 to 29 in good health. V is TRBV11-2 and J is TRBJ2-7; D is ambiguous. The CDR3 DNA sequence: TGTGCCAGCACTCTACTCCCGTCCTACGAGCAGTACTTC. It encodes CASTLLPSYEQYF.